The present entry profiles one T cell receptor beta chain with its context. Antigen specificity is unknown. The time point: new active TB diagnosis, blood taken before or within 7 days of starting treatment. This entry belongs to a study of T cells in tuberculosis. Study as a whole: In South Africa, adults with active tuberculosis were compared with IGRA-negative and latently infected IGRA-positive adolescents. Samples predate treatment or fall within its first 7 days. Regarding the study as a whole: Active tuberculosis TCR-alpha repertoires lay closer to GMM-specific TCRs than IGRA-negative controls, suggesting clonal expansion. Samples were chosen by availability of cryopreserved specimens.

Measured with immunoSEQ multiplex PCR; TCRdb has only the in-frame clones, and not every one. This table holds tens of thousands of clones, 80% to 95% found once. This receptor was obtained from an adult with tuberculosis. Sequences were derived from PBMCs, sampled at tuberculosis diagnosis.

DNA for the CDR3: TGCGCCAGCAGTGATTTCCCGGACAAAATGAACACTGAAGCTTTCTTT. Translating gives CASSDFPDKMNTEAFF. The chain links TRBV10-2 to TRBJ1-1; maybe TRBD1 (5 bases). V lost 3 bases, J lost 0 bases, and 14 bases lay in between. The CDR3 has 16 amino acids. Germline CDR1 reads WSHSY; CDR2 reads SAAADI.